This T cell receptor beta chain was recorded in a study of cytomegalovirus exposure and HLA in healthy donors. CDR3 length equals 15 residues. Germline V gives CDR1 SGHRS, CDR2 YFSETQ. Trimming took 4 bases from V and 6 from J, leaving 20 bases between them. This clone was counted once. Its specificity is not known. Vbeta (60) and Jbeta (13) primers were used in the PCR. Using immunoSEQ multiplex PCR, the repertoire was profiled, and TCRdb retains in-frame clones only, with some absent. This table holds just over 150,000 clones, roughly 82% found once. Study-wide points: Later genetic work tied a missense DCLRE1C variant to beta-chain V and J trimming. Several V segments, TRBV6-2 and TRBV6-3 among them, could not be told apart and were dropped.

The chain combines TRBV5-1 with TRBJ2-7; D is unclear. Sequenced input: PBMCs. This receptor was identified in a woman between 50 and 59 years old in good health and CMV-seropositive. This CDR3 is CASSQAVGRHAEQYF. In DNA form, the CDR3 reads TGCGCCAGCAGCCAGGCAGTTGGCAGGCACGCCGAGCAGTACTTC.